A single sample gave rise to the 10 T cell receptor beta chains below, sequenced in a study of T cell responses to AZD1222 COVID-19 vaccine. Profiling relied on immunoSEQ multiplex PCR, and the TCRdb table lists in-frame clones only, not all of them. The sample shows 100,000 to 150,000 clones, 89% of them seen only once. This sample comprised peripheral blood, obtained on day 0 of AZD1222 vaccination. The receptors derive from an adult in good health.

The CDR3 sequence is CASSPDRGNIQYF. CDR3 nucleotide sequence: TGTGCCAGCAGCCCGGACAGGGGAAACATTCAGTACTTC. The chain links TRBV7-8 to TRBJ2-4, with 9 bases matching TRBD1. The CDR3 contains 13 residues. The V gene end was trimmed by 5 bases and the J gene end by 6 bases; junction bases not matched to a gene: 2. Looked up from germline, CDR1 is SGHVS and CDR2 is FQNEAQ.

The rearrangement uses TRBV7-2 and TRBJ2-5, with 13 positions matching TRBD2. V gave up 6 bases and J gave up 7 bases; unmatched junction bases: 8. The CDR3 contains 15 residues. Germline-derived CDR1 and CDR2 are SGHTA and FQGNSA. CDR3 in amino acids: CASRPTSGGLLTQYF. For the CDR3, the DNA is TGTGCCAGCAGGCCGACTAGCGGGGGGCTTCTGACCCAGTACTTC.

This chain links TRBV9 with TRBJ2-5; D unclear. There are 14 residues in the CDR3. The germline V and J ends were trimmed by 3 bases and 0 bases, with 9 bases remaining between them. Germline CDR1 is SGDLS and CDR2 is YYNGEE. CDR3 amino acids: CASSGTQYQETQYF. The CDR3 DNA follows: TGTGCCAGCAGCGGGACCCAGTACCAAGAGACCCAGTACTTC. The full variable domain, rest sourced from reference TRBV9 and TRBJ2-5, is DSGVTQTPKHLITATGQRVTLRCSPRSGDLSVYWYQQSLDQGLQFLIQYYNGEERAKGNILERFSAQQFPDLHSELNLSSLELGDSALYFCASSGTQYQETQYFGPGTRLLVL.

The CDR3 coding sequence is TGTGCCAGCAGTGAGATGTGGGGCAGATTTAACTATGGCTACACCTTC. The encoded protein is CASSEMWGRFNYGYTF. The chain employs TRBV2 and TRBJ1-2, with D maybe TRBD1 (5 bases). Germline V gene lookup returns CDR1 SNHLY and CDR2 FYNNEI. V lost 3 bases, J lost 1 base, and 15 bases lay in between. The CDR3 loop spans 16 amino acids.

In this sample, this clone turned up once. J is TRBJ1-1 and V is TRBV7-8; D unclear. There are 13 residues in the CDR3. Trimming cost V 4 bases and J 0 bases, with 6 bases left between them. Germline CDR1 SGHVS, CDR2 FQNEAQ. The CDR3 spells CASSSTLNTEAFF. The CDR3 nucleotides read TGTGCCAGCAGCTCGACATTGAACACTGAAGCTTTCTTT.

V usage is TRBV9 and J usage is TRBJ2-1, with D maybe TRBD2 (5 bases). This CDR3 has 15 residues. The V gene lost 0 bases and the J gene lost 7 bases, with 14 bases spanning the gap. CDR1 SGDLS and CDR2 YYNGEE come from the germline V gene. The CDR3 DNA is TGTGCCAGCAGCGTAGCCCCCCTTAGGACTAATGAGCAGTTCTTC. Translated: CASSVAPLRTNEQFF. Full variable domain (remainder filled in from reference TRBV9 and TRBJ2-1): DSGVTQTPKHLITATGQRVTLRCSPRSGDLSVYWYQQSLDQGLQFLIQYYNGEERAKGNILERFSAQQFPDLHSELNLSSLELGDSALYFCASSVAPLRTNEQFFGPGTRLTVL.

This clone was observed a single time. J is TRBJ2-7 and V is TRBV6-5; no reliable D call. There are 16 residues in the CDR3. With 2 bases removed from V and 6 bases from J, the gap between germline ends came to 20 bases. CDR1 and CDR2 from the germline V gene are MNHEY and SVGAGI. CDR3 residues: CASSYHPPRHPFEQYF. CDR3 DNA sequence: TGTGCCAGCAGTTACCATCCTCCGCGACATCCTTTCGAGCAGTACTTC.

V gene TRBV5-4 combines with J gene TRBJ2-7, with no clear D. The CDR3 extends over 15 amino acids. The germline CDR1 and CDR2 sequences are SGHNT and YYREEE (reference sequence). V was clipped by 2 bases and J by 4 bases, with 16 bases between them. This CDR3 reads CASSFSPGSLYEQYF. CDR3 nucleotide sequence: TGTGCCAGCAGCTTTTCTCCGGGCAGTCTATACGAGCAGTACTTC.

V and J are TRBV25-1 and TRBJ1-2; D unresolved. V lost 0 bases and J lost 2, with 10 bases in between. The CDR3 has 15 residues. Germline assignment: CDR1 MGHDK and CDR2 SYGVNS. The CDR3 sequence: CASSEYAGRNYGYTF. CDR3 DNA sequence: TGTGCCAGCAGTGAATATGCCGGACGGAACTATGGCTACACCTTC.

CDR3 sequence: CASRQAAGGYGSAFF. DNA for the CDR3: TGTGCCAGCCGCCAGGCGGCGGGAGGGTATGGGTCCGCTTTCTTT. The chain uses TRBV27 and TRBJ1-1; D is ambiguous. Trimming took 8 bases from V and 11 from J, leaving 27 bases between them. The germline V gene encodes CDR1 MNHEY and CDR2 SMNVEV (reference sequence). This CDR3 is 15 amino acids long.